This T cell receptor (beta chain) was obtained from a study of molecular identifiers for immune sequencing clone quantification (dated by TCRdb to the late 2010s). Context from the whole study: In a replicate experiment, RNA from around 18,000 or 91,000 naive CD8 T cells was split into five aliquots, four of which were sequenced. CD8 T cells were used in a methods study to benchmark molecular-identifier clustering-based TCR repertoire sequencing (MIDCIRS) and TCR RNA copy counting. Results the study describes overall, beyond this receptor: Identical TCR molecules sharing a barcode could cause highly expanded clone sizes to be underestimated. When barcode sub-clustering was left out, chimeric consensus sequences inflated TCR diversity, with chimeras reaching as high as 47%. The naive libraries included spiked-in Jurkat TCR RNA (10 copies' worth), and this Jurkat TCR RNA is not part of the donor repertoire. Modeling indicated 2.5 to 3 TCR RNA copies recovered per cell, compared with 9 to 10 by digital PCR, which implies a capture efficiency of around 31%. In CMV-specific effector cells, clones with more than 20 RNA copies accounted for over 98% of molecules, whereas in naive cells such clones accounted for under 1%. Even against a background of approximately 1 million naive CD8 T cells, spiked-in Jurkat TCR RNA amounting to a single cell's worth was reported to be detectable.

The V end loses 1 base and the J end loses 0 bases, and a stretch of 18 bases separates them. The germline V gene supplies CDR1 KGHSH and CDR2 LQKENI. Measured from the cysteine to the phenylalanine, the CDR3 is 18 residues long. The kept DNA is CDR3 alone, 54 bases in frame from the first base. Naive CD8 T cell libraries were made from roughly 21,000 to 960,000 sorted cells using 10%, 30% or 50% of purified RNA. On a BD FACSAria II, naive CD8 T cells were FACS-sorted as CD8+CD4-CCR7+CD45RA+ and collected into RLT Plus buffer. To test detection sensitivity, Jurkat RNA equivalent to approximately ten TCR copies was spiked into samples of roughly 18,000-1,000,000 naive CD8 T cells. Enrichment of CD8 T cells was performed with RosetteSep CD8+ T Cell Enrichment Cocktail and Ficoll-Paque, after which ACK red cell lysis was carried out. The library was obtained by PCR. The sequencer listed for this sample is Illumina HiSeq 4000. Bulk TCR libraries were prepared as previously described, using TCR primers listed in Table S5. The Qiagen AllPrep DNA/RNA kit was used to purify total RNA. Before analysis, reads from multiple sequencing runs of one library were combined. The source study handled its data this way. Reads were retained only if the reads had an exact TCR constant sequence, and the retained reads were trimmed to 150 nt and grouped according to their 12-nt molecular barcodes. Reads within each barcode group were sub-clustered using a 15% Levenshtein threshold, and quality-weighted consensus sequences were constructed for each RNA molecule. Non-functional sequences were excluded, and lower-count sequences lying one edit away from another sequence were also excluded. Barcode sub-clusters with fewer than 20% of the maximum read count were removed, based on fitting two negative binomial distributions. TCRdb cleaned the public reads at Q25 with fastp, built clones with MiXCR and kept in-frame beta chains. Identical CDR3 proteins give one entry, which carries the most common genes and DNA. It is TCRdb's table, rather than the study itself, that gives the V and J calls and clone size. The sample includes about 640,000 distinct CDR3 sequences, with 15% to 20% observed a single time. The ten largest clones add up to 0.85% of the sample.

In this sample, this clonotype turned up many times. Its antigen is still unknown. No much larger clonotype is one base removed from it; base qualities were not supplied. This TCR was sampled from a human donor in good health. Some libraries in this study had Jurkat cell RNA spiked in. The chain joins TRBV18 to TRBJ1-1; TRBD1 might be the D gene, on 5 matching bases. Sequenced input: naive CD8+ T cells from blood, with Jurkat cell RNA spiked in. According to the study, the label for this sample's cell subset or site signals: FACS-sorted CD8+CD4-CCR7+CD45RA+ naive T cells. For the CDR3, the sequence is CASSPLTERGTLNTEAFF. The nucleotides are TGTGCCAGCTCACCACTTACAGAAAGGGGAACCCTGAACACTGAAGCTTTCTTT.